This T cell receptor (beta chain) was identified in a study of blood T cell repertoires in COVID-19. Study-level information: Some COVID-19 samples were acute and others convalescent; all came from the United States, Italy and Spain. T cells, B-cell-depleted T cells, or PBMCs supplied cDNA or gDNA.

Germline CDR1 MGHRA, CDR2 YSYEKL. Trimming cost V 1 base and J 7 bases; bases outside gene matches: 7. The CDR3 length is 15 residues. Original methodology: Quantification of nucleated cells was approximated via reference gene primer amplification. The assay was immunoSEQ multiplex PCR, and TCRdb's table has in-frame clones only and misses some. The V and J calls and clone size are taken from that table; D and trimming were inferred from the DNA. The data show about 140,000 clones, with around 90% seen just once and about 2% held by the top ten. This chain joins TRBV4-1 and TRBJ1-2; 9 bases match TRBD1. This clonotype was obtained from a man aged 70 or older with acute or convalescent COVID-19. The sample taken for sequencing was peripheral blood. DNA for the CDR3: TGCGCCAGCAGCCAAGTAGGGACAGGGTACTCTGGCTACACCTTC. This sequence encodes CASSQVGTGYSGYTF.